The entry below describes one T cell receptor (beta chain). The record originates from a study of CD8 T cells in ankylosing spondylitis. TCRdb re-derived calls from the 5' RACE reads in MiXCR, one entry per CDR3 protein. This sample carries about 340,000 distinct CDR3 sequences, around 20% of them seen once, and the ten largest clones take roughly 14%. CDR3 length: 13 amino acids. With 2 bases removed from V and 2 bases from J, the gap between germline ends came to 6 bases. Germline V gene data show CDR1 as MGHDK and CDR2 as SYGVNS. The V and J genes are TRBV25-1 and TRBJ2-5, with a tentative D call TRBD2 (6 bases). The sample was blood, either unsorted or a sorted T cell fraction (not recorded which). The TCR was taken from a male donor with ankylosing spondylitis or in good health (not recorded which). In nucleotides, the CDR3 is TGTGCCAGCAGTGAAGGGGGGCAAGAGACCCAGTACTTC. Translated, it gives CASSEGGQETQYF.